The 7 T cell receptor beta chains below were found in one sample sequenced in a study of shared clonotypes between healthy human individuals. Only in-frame clones appear in the TCRdb table, and some are missing; sequencing was by immunoSEQ multiplex PCR. This sample has 500,000 to 700,000 clones, with roughly 96% found just once. Selected positively for CCR7 and CD45RO-negative, naive CD8 cells excluded terminally differentiated effector memory CD45RA+ cells. Sequencing input: naive CD8+ T cells sorted from blood. The receptors were gathered from a woman between 25 and 40 years old in good health.

V gene TRBV11-2 combines with J gene TRBJ1-2; no clear D. CDR1 and CDR2 from the germline V gene are SGHAT and FQNNGV. V was clipped by 4 bases and J by 3 bases, with 15 bases between them. CDR3 size: 15 residues. CDR3: CASSWTEVLDYGYTF. In DNA form, the CDR3 reads TGTGCCAGCAGCTGGACCGAAGTGCTAGACTATGGCTACACCTTC.

This clone was observed once. J is TRBJ2-7 and V is TRBV27, with TRBD2 matching over 10 bases. The germline V gene has CDR1 MNHEY and CDR2 SMNVEV (reference sequence). J lost 3 bases, V lost 3 bases, and 2 bases had no gene match. The CDR3 runs to 14 residues. The CDR3 coding sequence is TGTGCCAGCAGTTTTAGCGGGAGGTACTACGAGCAGTACTTC. Its translation: CASSFSGRYYEQYF.

The rearrangement uses TRBV27 and TRBJ2-7, with 10 nucleotides matching TRBD1. The CDR3 has 13 residues. Trimming cost V 10 bases and J 6 bases; bases outside gene matches: 9. Germline loops: CDR1 MNHEY, CDR2 SMNVEV (reference sequence). CDR3 in DNA: TGTGCCACATCCGGGACAGGGGCCCTCGAGCAGTACTTC. Protein product: CATSGTGALEQYF.

A few counts support this clone. V is TRBV2 and J is TRBJ2-5; unclear D gene. The length of the CDR3 is 12 residues. Germline V gene sequence: CDR1 SNHLY, CDR2 FYNNEI. Deletions cut 3 bases from V and 5 bases from J, with 7 bases between. Here the CDR3 DNA reads TGTGCCAGCAGTGACGGTCTGGAGACCCAGTACTTC. Protein: CASSDGLETQYF.

The gene calls are TRBV10-3 and TRBJ2-1; either TRBD1 or TRBD2 may fit D (5 bases each). Trimming removed 0 bases from V and 2 bases from J, with 5 bases in between. The germline V gene encodes CDR1 ENHRY and CDR2 SYGVKD. The CDR3 has 14 amino acids. CDR3 sequence: CAISESGPYNEQFF. The CDR3 DNA is TGTGCCATCAGTGAGTCGGGACCCTACAATGAGCAGTTCTTC.

This sequence joins TRBV11-2 and TRBJ2-7, with 11 bases that match TRBD1. The germline V gene encodes CDR1 SGHAT and CDR2 FQNNGV. Trimming at V came to 6 bases and at J to 0 bases, leaving 10 bases not matched to a gene. This CDR3 contains 17 residues. In DNA, the CDR3 is TGTGCCAGCAGTCCAGGGACAGGGGGTATTTACTCCTACGAGCAGTACTTC. It specifies CASSPGTGGIYSYEQYF.

The rearrangement uses TRBV27 and TRBJ2-3; D is uncertain. The length of the CDR3 is 14 residues. Germline CDR1 is MNHEY and CDR2 is SMNVEV (reference sequence). The V gene lost 8 bases and the J gene lost 2 bases, with 14 bases spanning the gap. CDR3 in DNA: TGTGCCAGCTCCCCCGGTGGCCTCACAGATACGCAGTATTTT. It yields the protein CASSPGGLTDTQYF.